The 11 T cell receptor beta chains below come from one sample, sequenced in a study of response to subunit inactivated influenza vaccine (dated by TCRdb to about 2018). Preparation of the library involved RT-PCR. The sequencer was an Illumina HiSeq 2500. The public sequencing data were trimmed at Q25 with fastp and processed into clonotypes with MiXCR by TCRdb, which kept only in-frame beta chains. Duplicate CDR3 protein sequences are folded into a single record with the most common DNA and genes. This sample lists 630,000 or so distinct CDR3 sequences; 15% to 19% were detected once. The leading ten clones occupy about 9.9% of the sample. This specimen consisted of PBMCs from blood, obtained 11 to 12 days after vaccination. The receptor source for this set is a man over 45 who received an inactivated influenza vaccine. Donor details come from another sample of the same person, matched by shared clones.

This clonotype appeared a few times. The V gene is TRBV12-3 or TRBV12-4, the J gene TRBJ2-3, with 7 bases aligning to TRBD2. The CDR3 runs 15 residues. Trimming took 8 bases from V and 3 from J; bases not matched to a gene: 11. CDR3 amino acids: CASLGGRGETDTQYF. The CDR3 DNA sequence: TGTGCCAGCTTGGGGGGGAGGGGTGAGACAGATACGCAGTATTTT.

Remarks on this clonotype: A single base separates this from a much larger clone, so it may be a read error. Here the CDR3 reads CASSYWQGTGELSF. Written as DNA, the CDR3 is TGTGCCAGCAGTTACTGGCAGGGCACCGGGGAGCTGTCTTTT. This rearrangement joins TRBV6-2 or TRBV6-3 to TRBJ2-2, with D tentatively TRBD1 or TRBD2 (5 bases each). Looked up from germline, CDR1 is MNHEY and CDR2 is SVGEGT. This CDR3 spans 14 amino acids.

This clonotype was counted a few times. The genes are TRBV12-3 or TRBV12-4 and TRBJ2-1, with D perhaps TRBD2 (6 bases). V was trimmed by 5 bases and J by 8 bases, leaving 13 bases between them. The CDR3 consists of 13 residues. Here the CDR3 reads CASSPTSIHEQFF. CDR3 sequence (DNA): TGTGCCAGCAGTCCCACTAGCATCCATGAGCAGTTCTTC.

V usage is TRBV15 and J usage is TRBJ1-3; possible D gene TRBD1, 5 bases. This CDR3 spans 13 amino acids. V gave up 7 bases and J gave up 6 bases, with 13 bases separating them. Germline V gives CDR1 LNHNV, CDR2 YYDKDF (reference sequence). CDR3 sequence reads: CATTQGKANTIYF. The CDR3 coding sequence is TGTGCCACCACGCAGGGAAAGGCAAACACCATATATTTT.

J is TRBJ2-5 and V is TRBV20-1, with D uncertain. Germline CDR1 DFQATT, CDR2 SNEGSKA (reference sequence). This CDR3 spans 12 amino acids. Trimming pared 7 bases from V and 5 bases from J, leaving 14 bases between. The DNA for the CDR3 is TGCAGTGGCCGACCAAACTCGGAGACCCAGTACTTC. Translation: CSGRPNSETQYF.

In its sample, this clonotype was seen a few times. CDR3 coding DNA: TGTGCCAGCAGTTTCAACAGCCAGGGTACTGAAGCTTTCTTT. It yields the protein CASSFNSQGTEAFF. V usage is TRBV12-3 or TRBV12-4 and J usage is TRBJ1-1; possibly TRBD1 for D (5 bases). V gave up 3 bases and J gave up 5 bases, with 13 bases separating them. CDR3 length: 14 amino acids.

This clonotype occurred a few times. The V and J genes are TRBV9 and TRBJ2-7; the D is unclear. The CDR3 is 13 residues long. V was trimmed by 2 bases and J by 5 bases, leaving 11 bases between them. The germline gives CDR1 SGDLS, CDR2 YYNGEE. Here the CDR3 reads CASSVGLVDEQYF. The CDR3 bases are TGTGCCAGCAGCGTCGGCCTAGTCGACGAGCAGTACTTC.

This clonotype was seen ten or more times. The rearrangement uses TRBV7-2 and TRBJ2-3, with D possibly TRBD1 on 5 matching bases. The CDR3 extends over 15 amino acids. The V gene's germline CDR1 is SGHTA and CDR2 FQGNSA. Between the trimmed V and J ends, which lost 5 bases and 5 bases, there was a span of 17 bases. CDR3 sequence: CASSPGYSRVDTQYF. The CDR3 DNA reads as TGTGCCAGCAGCCCAGGGTATAGCAGGGTAGATACGCAGTATTTT.

CDR3 sequence (DNA): TGTGCCAGCAGTTCCGGTCCGGAGCTATACACAGATACGCAGTATTTT. Its translation is CASSSGPELYTDTQYF. The rearrangement links TRBV5-4 to TRBJ2-3; no clear D gene. Germline V gives CDR1 SGHNT, CDR2 YYREEE (reference sequence). The CDR3 is made up of 16 amino acids. Deletions cut 5 bases from V and 2 bases from J, with 18 bases between.

V gene TRBV19 combines with J gene TRBJ2-2; a possible D gene is TRBD2 (6 bases). The V end lost 5 bases, the J end lost 2 bases, and 12 bases lay between the germline ends. There are 15 residues in the CDR3. Germline values: CDR1 LNHDA, CDR2 SQIVND (reference sequence). The CDR3: CASSAGRTNTGELFF. CDR3 coding DNA: TGTGCCAGTAGTGCGGGGCGGACAAACACCGGGGAGCTGTTTTTT.

The rearrangement uses TRBV11-1 and TRBJ2-1; TRBD2 matches 8 bases. This CDR3 region has 18 residues. In germline, CDR1 is SGHAT, CDR2 FQDESV (reference sequence). With V trimmed by 0 bases and J by 0 bases, 7 bases remained unmatched. The CDR3 DNA is TGTGCCAGCAGCTTAGCGTATACGAGCGGGAGCTCCTACAATGAGCAGTTCTTC. Its translation is CASSLAYTSGSSYNEQFF.